This T cell receptor (beta chain) was recorded in a study of blood T cells in healthy people across ages. The CDR3 spans 14 residues. Germline CDR1 reads SQVTM; CDR2 reads ANQGSEA. With a J-beta primer mix and a sample-barcoded 5' primer, a second PCR ran about 7 to 12 cycles. From the 5' RACE reads, TCRdb called clonotypes with MiXCR, one entry per CDR3 protein. Among approximately 490,000 distinct CDR3 sequences, about 24% were seen once, and the ten largest hold around 10%. A further study also used this sample, focusing on T cells of mothers and their children.

The origin of this receptor is a boy younger than 18 in good health. The sample consisted of blood. The V call is TRBV29-1, the J call TRBJ2-5; 8 bases agree with TRBD2. Near its end, the DNA agrees better with TRBJ2-1, so the J call may be wrong. CDR3 loop: CSGGGGGTSIEQFF. The CDR3 DNA reads TGCAGCGGGGGGGGCGGGGGGACGTCCATTGAGCAGTTCTTC.